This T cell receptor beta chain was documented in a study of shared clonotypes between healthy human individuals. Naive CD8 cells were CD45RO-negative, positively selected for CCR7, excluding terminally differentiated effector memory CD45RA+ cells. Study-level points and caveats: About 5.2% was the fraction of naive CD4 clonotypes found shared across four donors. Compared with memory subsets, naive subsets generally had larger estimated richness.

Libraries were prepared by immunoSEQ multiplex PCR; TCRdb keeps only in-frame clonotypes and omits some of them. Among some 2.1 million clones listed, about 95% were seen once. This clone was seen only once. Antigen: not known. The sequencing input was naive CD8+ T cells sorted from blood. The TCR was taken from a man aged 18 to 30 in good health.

The CDR3 DNA is TGTGCCAGCAGCATAACAGGGGGCAGGGACTATGGCTACACCTTC. Its protein is CASSITGGRDYGYTF. The J gene is TRBJ1-2, the V gene TRBV28; 9 nucleotides agree with TRBD1. The CDR3 is 15 amino acids. The ends lost 6 bases at V and 3 bases at J; junction bases unmatched: 8. Germline lookup yields CDR1 MDHEN and CDR2 SYDVKM.